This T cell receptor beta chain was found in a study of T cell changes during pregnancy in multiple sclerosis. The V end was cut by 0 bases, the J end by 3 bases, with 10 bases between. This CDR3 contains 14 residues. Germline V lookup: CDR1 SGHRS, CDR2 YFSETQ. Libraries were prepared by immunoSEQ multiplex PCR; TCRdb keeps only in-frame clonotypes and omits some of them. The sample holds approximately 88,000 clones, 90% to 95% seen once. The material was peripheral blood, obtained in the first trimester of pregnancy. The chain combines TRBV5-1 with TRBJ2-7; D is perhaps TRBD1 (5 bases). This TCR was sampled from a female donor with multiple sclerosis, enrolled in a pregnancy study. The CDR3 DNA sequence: TGCGCCAGCAGCTTGGGGGCAGGGAACTACGAGCAGTACTTC. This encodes CASSLGAGNYEQYF.